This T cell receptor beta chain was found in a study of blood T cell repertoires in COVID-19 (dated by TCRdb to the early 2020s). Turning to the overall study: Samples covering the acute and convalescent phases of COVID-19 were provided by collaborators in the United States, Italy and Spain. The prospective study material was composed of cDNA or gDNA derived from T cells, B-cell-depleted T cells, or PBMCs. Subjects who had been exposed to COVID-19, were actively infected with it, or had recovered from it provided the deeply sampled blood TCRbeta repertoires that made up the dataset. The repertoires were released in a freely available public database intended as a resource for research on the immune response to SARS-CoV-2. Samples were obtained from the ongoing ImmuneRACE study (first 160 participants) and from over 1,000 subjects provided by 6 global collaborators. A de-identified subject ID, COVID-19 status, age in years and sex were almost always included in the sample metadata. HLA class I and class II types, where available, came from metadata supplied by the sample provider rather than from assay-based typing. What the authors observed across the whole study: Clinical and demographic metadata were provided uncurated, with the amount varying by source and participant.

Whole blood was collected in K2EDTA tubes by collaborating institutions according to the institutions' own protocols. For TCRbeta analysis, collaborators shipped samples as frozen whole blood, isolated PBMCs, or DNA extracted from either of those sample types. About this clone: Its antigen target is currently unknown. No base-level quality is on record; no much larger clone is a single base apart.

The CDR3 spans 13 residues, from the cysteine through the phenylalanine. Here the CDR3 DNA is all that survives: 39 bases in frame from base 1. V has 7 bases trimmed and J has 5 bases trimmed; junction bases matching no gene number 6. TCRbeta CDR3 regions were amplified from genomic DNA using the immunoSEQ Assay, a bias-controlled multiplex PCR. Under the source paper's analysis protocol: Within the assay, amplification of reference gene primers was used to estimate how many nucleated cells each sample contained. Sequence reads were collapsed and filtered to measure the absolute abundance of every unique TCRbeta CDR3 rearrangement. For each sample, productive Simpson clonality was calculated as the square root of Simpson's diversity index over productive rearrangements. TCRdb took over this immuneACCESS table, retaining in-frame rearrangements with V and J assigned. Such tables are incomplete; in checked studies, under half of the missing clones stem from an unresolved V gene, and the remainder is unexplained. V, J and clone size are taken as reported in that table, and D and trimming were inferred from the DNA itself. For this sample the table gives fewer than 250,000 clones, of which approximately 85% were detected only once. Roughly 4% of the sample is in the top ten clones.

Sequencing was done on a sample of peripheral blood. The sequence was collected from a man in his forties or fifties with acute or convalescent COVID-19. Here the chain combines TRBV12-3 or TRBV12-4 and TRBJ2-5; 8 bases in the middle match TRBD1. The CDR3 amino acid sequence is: CASNPGQGETQYF. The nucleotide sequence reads TGTGCCAGCAACCCCGGACAGGGCGAGACCCAGTACTTC.